These 6 T cell receptor beta chains originate from one sample sequenced in a study of cytomegalovirus exposure and HLA in healthy donors (dated by TCRdb to the late 2010s). The library was generated by the immunoSEQ multiplex PCR assay. For the multiplex PCR, a mixture combining 60 forward primers for TCR Vbeta segments and 13 reverse primers for TCR Jbeta segments was used. TCRdb took over this immuneACCESS table, retaining in-frame rearrangements with V and J assigned. Such tables are incomplete; in checked studies, under half of the missing clones stem from an unresolved V gene, and the remainder is unexplained. Here the sample has a few hundred thousand clones; approximately 80% occur a single time. The ten largest clones represent roughly 0.3% of the sample. The sequenced material came from PBMCs. The receptors were sampled from a girl aged 2-15 years in good health and CMV-seronegative.

V and J are TRBV5-6 and TRBJ2-1, with D unclear. The V end lost 1 base, the J end lost 2 bases, and 13 bases lay between the germline ends. The germline V gene encodes CDR1 SGHDT and CDR2 YYEEEE. This CDR3 comprises 16 residues. The chain's CDR3 is CASSLYPVVPYNEQFF. In nucleotides, the CDR3 is TGTGCCAGCAGCTTGTATCCAGTCGTCCCCTACAATGAGCAGTTCTTC.

The V call is TRBV5-1, the J call TRBJ2-2; 9 positions match TRBD1. This CDR3 is built from 16 residues. Germline V gene data show CDR1 as SGHRS and CDR2 as YFSETQ. With 5 bases clipped from V and 4 bases from J, the junction kept 9 bases outside the gene matches. This CDR3 reads CASRSEDRGGTGELFF. CDR3 coding DNA: TGCGCCAGCAGAAGCGAGGACAGGGGTGGCACCGGGGAGCTGTTTTTT.

This clone was detected once. The CDR3 sequence: CASSGLQWAMDTGELFF. DNA of the CDR3: TGTGCCAGCAGCGGGTTACAGTGGGCGATGGACACCGGGGAGCTGTTTTTT. The chain couples TRBV7-9 to TRBJ2-2; D remains ambiguous. Between the trimmed V and J ends, which lost 5 bases and 3 bases, there was a span of 19 bases. Germline CDR1 is SEHNR and CDR2 is FQNEAQ (reference sequence). This CDR3 is built from 17 residues.

J is TRBJ2-1 and V is TRBV7-9; D unresolved. CDR3 length: 11 amino acids. The V gene's germline CDR1 is SEHNR and CDR2 FQNEAQ (reference sequence). V lost 2 bases, J lost 7 bases, and 3 bases lay in between. The CDR3 region is CASSLQNEQFF. The CDR3 nucleotides read TGTGCCAGCAGCTTACAAAATGAGCAGTTCTTC.

This clone showed up just once. V usage is TRBV4-1 and J usage is TRBJ2-7; TRBD1 agrees at 8 bases. Germline CDR1 MGHRA, CDR2 YSYEKL. This CDR3 spans 17 amino acids. V lost 1 base to trimming and J lost 2 bases; unmatched junction nucleotides: 10. The CDR3 bases are TGCGCCAGCAGCCAAGCCGCCGGACAGGGAGGCCCCTACGAGCAGTACTTC. Amino acids: CASSQAAGQGGPYEQYF.

This clone showed up just a few times. The J gene is TRBJ1-1, the V gene TRBV4-1; unclear D gene. In germline, CDR1 is MGHRA, CDR2 YSYEKL. Between the trimmed V and J ends, which lost 5 bases and 3 bases, there was a span of 16 bases. This CDR3 has 15 amino acids. This chain's CDR3 is CASSTRPQDYTEAFF. The CDR3 DNA reads as TGCGCCAGCAGCACCCGTCCCCAGGACTACACTGAAGCTTTCTTT.